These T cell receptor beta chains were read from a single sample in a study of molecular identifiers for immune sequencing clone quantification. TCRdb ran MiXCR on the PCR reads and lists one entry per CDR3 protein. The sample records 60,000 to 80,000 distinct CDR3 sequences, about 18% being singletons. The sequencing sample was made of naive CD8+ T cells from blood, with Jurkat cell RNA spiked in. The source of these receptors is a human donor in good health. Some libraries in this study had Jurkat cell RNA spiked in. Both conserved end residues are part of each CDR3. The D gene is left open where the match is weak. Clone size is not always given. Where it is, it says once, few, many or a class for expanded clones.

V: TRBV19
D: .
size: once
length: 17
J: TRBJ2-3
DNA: TGTGCCAGTGATATAGTAGCGGACAGGCCACTCACAGATACGCAGTATTTT
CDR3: CASDIVADRPLTDTQYF

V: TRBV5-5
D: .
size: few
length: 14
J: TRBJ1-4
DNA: TGTGCCAGCAGCTTGGGGCAGCCGAGTGAAAAACTGTTTTTT
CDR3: CASSLGQPSEKLFF

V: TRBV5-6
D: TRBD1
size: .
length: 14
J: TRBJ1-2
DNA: TGTGCCAGCAGGCCGACAGGGGGAAACTATGGCTACACCTTC
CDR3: CASRPTGGNYGYTF

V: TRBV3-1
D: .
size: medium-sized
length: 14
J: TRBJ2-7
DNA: TGTGCCAGCAGCCAAGGTAGGGCCCCCTACGAGCAGTACTTC
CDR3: CASSQGRAPYEQYF

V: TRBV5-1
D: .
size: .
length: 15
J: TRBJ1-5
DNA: TGCGCCAGCAGCTTGGTGCCAGGTGCTAATCAGCCCCAGCATTTT
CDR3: CASSLVPGANQPQHF

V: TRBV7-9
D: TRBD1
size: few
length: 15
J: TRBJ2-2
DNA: TGTGCCAGCAGACAACCGGGACAGGGGACCGGGGAGCTGTTTTTT
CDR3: CASRQPGQGTGELFF

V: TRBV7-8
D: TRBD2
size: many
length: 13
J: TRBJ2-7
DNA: TGTGCCAGCAGACTAGCGGGAGTGTACGAGCAGTACTTC
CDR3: CASRLAGVYEQYF

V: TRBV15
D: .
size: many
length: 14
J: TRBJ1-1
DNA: TGTGCCACCAGCAGGGATACACTGAACACTGAAGCTTTCTTT
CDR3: CATSRDTLNTEAFF

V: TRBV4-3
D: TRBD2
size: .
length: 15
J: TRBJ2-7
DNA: TGCGCCAGCAGCCAACTAGCGGGCGGCTCCTACGAGCAGTACTTC
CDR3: CASSQLAGGSYEQYF

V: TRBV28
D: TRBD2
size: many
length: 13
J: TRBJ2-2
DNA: TGTGCCGCTCCTAGCGGGAGTACCGGGGAGCTGTTTTTT
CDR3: CAAPSGSTGELFF

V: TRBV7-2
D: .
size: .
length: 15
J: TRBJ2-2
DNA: TGTGCCAGCAGCCGAGGGAGGGGGCTCACCGGGGAGCTGTTTTTT
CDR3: CASSRGRGLTGELFF

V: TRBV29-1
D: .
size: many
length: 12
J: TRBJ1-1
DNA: TGCAGCGCCCATTTCAGGGGCACTGAAGCTTTCTTT
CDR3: CSAHFRGTEAFF

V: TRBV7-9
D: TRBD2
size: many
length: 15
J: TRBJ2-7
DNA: TGTGCCAGCAGCGCAAAACTAGCGGCAGAGTACGAGCAGTACTTC
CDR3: CASSAKLAAEYEQYF

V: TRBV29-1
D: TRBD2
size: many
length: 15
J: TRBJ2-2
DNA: TGCAGCGTTGTCGGAGGGAGGGCGAGCACCGGGGAGCTGTTTTTT
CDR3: CSVVGGRASTGELFF

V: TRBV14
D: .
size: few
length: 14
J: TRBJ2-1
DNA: TGTGCCAGCAGCCAGCAGGGGCTACTTCGAGAGCAGTTCTTC
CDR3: CASSQQGLLREQFF

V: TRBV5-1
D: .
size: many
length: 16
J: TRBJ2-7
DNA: TGCGCCAGCAGCTTAAGTCGGGACACTCCCTCCTACGAGCAGTACTTC
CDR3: CASSLSRDTPSYEQYF

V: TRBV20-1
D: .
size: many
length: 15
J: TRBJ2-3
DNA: TGCAGTGCTAGTGCTCCGGCGGGTCAGGTAGATACGCAGTATTTT
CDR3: CSASAPAGQVDTQYF

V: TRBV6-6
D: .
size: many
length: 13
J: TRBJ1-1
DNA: TGTGCCAGCAGTGTCGGGGCTGGCACTGAAGCTTTCTTT
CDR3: CASSVGAGTEAFF

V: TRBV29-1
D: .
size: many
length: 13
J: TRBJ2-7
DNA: TGCAGCGTTCGTGCCGCAAGCTCCTACGAGCAGTACTTC
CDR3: CSVRAASSYEQYF

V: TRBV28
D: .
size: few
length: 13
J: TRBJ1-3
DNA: TGTGCCAGCAGTTACGGCTCTGGAAACACCATATATTTT
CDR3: CASSYGSGNTIYF

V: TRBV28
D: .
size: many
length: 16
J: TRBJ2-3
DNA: TGTGCCAGCAGTTTGAGGGGATTAGTCTCGGCAGATACGCAGTATTTT
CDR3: CASSLRGLVSADTQYF

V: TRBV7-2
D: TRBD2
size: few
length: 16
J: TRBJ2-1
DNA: TGTGCCAGCAGCCAGGGACTAGCGGGAGGGCCCAATGAGCAGTTCTTC
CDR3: CASSQGLAGGPNEQFF

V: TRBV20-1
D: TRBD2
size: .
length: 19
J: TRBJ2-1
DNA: TGCAGTGCTAGAGATCTTGGTAGCGGGAGGGCCTTGCGGGGTCTTGAGCAGTTCTTC
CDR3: CSARDLGSGRALRGLEQFF

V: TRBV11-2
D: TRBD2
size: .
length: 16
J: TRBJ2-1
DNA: TGTGCCAGCAGCTTAGGTCCTAGCGGGATCTACAATGAGCAGTTCTTC
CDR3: CASSLGPSGIYNEQFF

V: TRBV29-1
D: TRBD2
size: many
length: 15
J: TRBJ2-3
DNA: TGCAGCGTAGACGGGACTAGCGGGAGTATCGATACGCAGTATTTT
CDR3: CSVDGTSGSIDTQYF

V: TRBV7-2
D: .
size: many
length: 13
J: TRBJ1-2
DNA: TGTGCCAGCACCATTAGCCTCTACTATGGCTACACCTTC
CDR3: CASTISLYYGYTF

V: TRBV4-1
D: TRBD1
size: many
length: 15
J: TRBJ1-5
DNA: TGCGCCAGCAGCCATTTGGACAGGGGACGCCGGCCCCAGCATTTT
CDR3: CASSHLDRGRRPQHF

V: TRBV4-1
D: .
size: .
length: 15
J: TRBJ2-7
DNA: TGCGCCAGCAGCCGCACAGGGAGGGGGACCTACGAGCAGTACTTC
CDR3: CASSRTGRGTYEQYF

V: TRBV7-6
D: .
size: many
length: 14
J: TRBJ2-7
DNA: TGTGCCAGCAGCTTAGAGACGACCAACTACGAGCAGTACTTC
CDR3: CASSLETTNYEQYF

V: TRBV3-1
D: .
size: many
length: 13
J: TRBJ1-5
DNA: TGTGCCAGCAGCCTAGCAGGGAATCAACCCCAGCATTTT
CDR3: CASSLAGNQPQHF